This TCR beta chain was sequenced during a study of TIL therapy for anti-PD-1-resistant metastatic lung cancer. Per germline, CDR1 SEHNR and CDR2 FQNEAQ (reference sequence). This CDR3 has 16 amino acids. Trimming removed 5 bases at V and 7 bases at J, with 23 bases between. This clone was detected only a few times. This was the immunoSEQ v3 assay. Clones were sequenced by immunoSEQ multiplex PCR, and TCRdb holds only the in-frame ones, with some missing. The sample lists about 50,000 clones, 71% occurring once. Stated time point: pre-treatment sample, taken before nivolumab and TIL therapy. Pleural nodules or supraclavicular lymph nodes made up most of the excised metastases sampled. Patients then received nivolumab; progressors got lymphodepletion, TIL and IL-2.

The sequenced sample was tumor tissue, obtained at baseline. The chain uses TRBV7-9 and TRBJ1-2; a weak D match, TRBD1 (6 bases). The clonotype was recovered from a person between 25 and 79 years old with non-small cell lung cancer. CDR3 in amino acids: CASSPDVGGARSGYTF. The DNA of the CDR3 is TGTGCCAGCAGCCCGGACGTCGGGGGGGCGCGGTCTGGCTACACCTTC.